These 24 T cell receptor beta chains were sequenced from one sample in a study of early T cells in non-severe SARS-CoV-2 infection. TCRdb reprocessed the 5' RACE reads via MiXCR and lists one record per CDR3 protein. The table records some 57,000 distinct CDR3 sequences, 10% of them present only once. Sequencing was carried out using whole blood. The receptors were sampled from an adult who was a healthcare worker with PCR-confirmed SARS-CoV-2 infection or an uninfected control (not recorded which).

This clonotype was seen ten or more times. The chain has TRBV12-3 or TRBV12-4 and TRBJ2-3; 10 positions agree with TRBD2. J gave up 4 bases and V 4 bases, and 5 bases lay outside the gene matches. The CDR3 spans 15 residues. CDR3 residues: CASSSSGGAPDTQYF. The CDR3 nucleotides are TGTGCCAGCAGTTCAAGCGGGGGGGCCCCAGATACGCAGTATTTT.

CDR3 sequence: CSARDPRNSGNTIYF. CDR3 nucleotide sequence: TGCAGTGCTAGAGATCCGAGGAATTCTGGAAACACCATATATTTT. This rearrangement joins TRBV20-1 to TRBJ1-3; D is unclear. Trimming took off 0 bases at V and 1 base at J, with 10 bases between the two ends. Germline CDR1 reads DFQATT; CDR2 reads SNEGSKA (reference sequence). This CDR3 contains 15 residues.

This clonotype was detected many times. V gene TRBV7-2 combines with J gene TRBJ1-1; tentative D call: TRBD1 (5 bases). This CDR3 contains 14 residues. Germline values: CDR1 SGHTA, CDR2 FQGNSA. Trimming stripped 0 bases from V and 0 bases from J, with 5 bases between. The CDR3 reads CASSLAGVNTEAFF. CDR3 sequence (DNA): TGTGCCAGCAGCTTAGCAGGGGTGAACACTGAAGCTTTCTTT. Variable domain in full (rest from reference TRBV7-2 and TRBJ1-1): GAGVSQSPSNKVTEKGKDVELRCDPISGHTALYWYRQSLGQGLEFLIYFQGNSAPDKSGLPSDRFSAERTGGSVSTLTIQRTQQEDSAVYLCASSLAGVNTEAFFGQGTRLTVV.

The chain has TRBV5-1 and TRBJ2-3, with 12 bases fitting TRBD2. The junction had 5 bases not matched to a gene; V was cut back by 4 bases and J by 2 bases. The germline V gene encodes CDR1 SGHRS and CDR2 YFSETQ. The CDR3 loop spans 16 amino acids. The CDR3 coding sequence is TGCGCCAGCAGCCCTGGACTAGCGGGACCCACAGATACGCAGTATTTT. Encoded protein: CASSPGLAGPTDTQYF.

CDR3 amino acids: CATSRNRENTIYF. CDR3 bases: TGTGCCACCAGCAGAAACAGGGAGAACACCATATATTTT. This chain joins TRBV15 and TRBJ1-3; D is perhaps TRBD1 (6 bases). The CDR3 has 13 residues. CDR1 LNHNV and CDR2 YYDKDF come from the germline V gene (reference sequence). Trimming took off 2 bases at V and 7 bases at J, with 9 bases between the two ends.

This clonotype was seen repeatedly, ten times or more. The rearrangement links TRBV14 to TRBJ2-7, with 8 bases matching TRBD1. Germline V gene data show CDR1 as SGHDN and CDR2 as FVKESK. The CDR3 covers 14 residues. V was clipped by 4 bases and J by 9 bases; unmatched bases: 11. The CDR3: CASSLDRAGLRQYF. The CDR3 DNA reads TGTGCCAGCAGCCTGGACAGGGCTGGCCTGCGGCAGTACTTC.

This clonotype was picked up a small number of times. The chain uses TRBV6-2 or TRBV6-3 and TRBJ2-7; unclear D gene. Germline CDR1 is MNHEY and CDR2 is SVGEGT. The V end lost 7 bases, the J end lost 4 bases, and 11 bases lay between the germline ends. The CDR3 spans 12 residues. The CDR3 DNA sequence: TGTGCCAGCATGGGATCAATATACGAGCAGTACTTC. Translating it yields CASMGSIYEQYF.

This clonotype was seen many times. This chain uses TRBV20-1 with TRBJ2-5; D remains unclear. With 2 bases removed from V and 0 bases from J, the gap between germline ends came to 7 bases. CDR3 size: 13 residues. In germline, CDR1 is DFQATT, CDR2 SNEGSKA (reference sequence). As DNA, the CDR3 is TGCAGTGCTAGATATACAAACCAAGAGACCCAGTACTTC. Protein product: CSARYTNQETQYF.

This clonotype was picked up a small number of times. One end of the junction does not line up with germline, which may come from a read error. The chain has TRBV12-3 or TRBV12-4 and TRBJ1-1; D uncertain. CDR3 length: 13 amino acids. The CDR3 sequence: CASSLGMNSEAFF. DNA for the CDR3: TGTGCCAGCAGTTTAGGTATGAACTCTGAAGCTTTCTTT.

The chain links TRBV19 to TRBJ2-7; 10 bases match TRBD2. The CDR3 loop spans 16 amino acids. After removal of 3 bases from V and 2 bases from J, the junction contained 7 bases not matched to a gene. The germline V gene has CDR1 LNHDA and CDR2 SQIVND (reference sequence). CDR3 loop: CASSISGTSAAYEQYF. The DNA of the CDR3 is TGTGCCAGTAGTATCTCGGGGACTAGCGCAGCCTACGAGCAGTACTTC.

Ten or more counts support this clonotype. The chain is built from TRBV5-1 and TRBJ2-5; 13 bases match TRBD2. Losses at the gene ends were 4 bases for V and 2 bases for J; bases not matched to a gene: 2. The germline V gene encodes CDR1 SGHRS and CDR2 YFSETQ. The CDR3 extends over 15 amino acids. The CDR3 loop is CASSPGLAGQETQYF. CDR3 sequence (DNA): TGCGCCAGCAGCCCGGGACTAGCGGGGCAAGAGACCCAGTACTTC.

This chain uses TRBV29-1 with TRBJ2-3; D is undetermined. Between the trimmed V and J ends, which lost 4 bases and 5 bases, there was a span of 4 bases. The germline gives CDR1 SQVTM, CDR2 ANQGSEA. The CDR3 spans 10 residues. CDR3 loop: CSVGQDTQYF. In DNA form, the CDR3 reads TGCAGCGTTGGACAAGATACGCAGTATTTT.

This clonotype was counted ten times or more. This chain links TRBV7-9 with TRBJ2-3; D could derive from TRBD1 or TRBD2 (5 bases each). CDR1 SEHNR and CDR2 FQNEAQ come from the germline V gene (reference sequence). V lost 7 bases and J 4 bases, leaving 21 bases between the germline ends. This CDR3 contains 16 residues. The CDR3, as DNA: TGTGCCAGCAAGAAGGGACGCACATCGCGGGCAGATACGCAGTATTTT. Its translation is CASKKGRTSRADTQYF.

This clonotype was recorded a few times. The rearrangement links TRBV29-1 to TRBJ1-3, with D hard to call. V was clipped by 4 bases and J by 0 bases, with 7 bases between them. Germline V lookup: CDR1 SQVTM, CDR2 ANQGSEA. This CDR3 is built from 13 residues. For the CDR3, the DNA is TGCAGCGTTGTGCCCCACTCTGGAAACACCATATATTTT. Its translation: CSVVPHSGNTIYF. The whole variable domain, filled in from reference TRBV29-1 and TRBJ1-3, reads SAVISQKPSRDICQRGTSLTIQCQVDSQVTMMFWYRQQPGQSLTLIATANQGSEATYESGFVIDKFPISRPNLTFSTLTVSNMSPEDSSIYLCSVVPHSGNTIYFGEGSWLTVV.

The chain carries TRBV6-5 and TRBJ2-5, with 10 bases lining up with TRBD2. Losses at the gene ends were 0 bases for V and 13 bases for J; bases not matched to a gene: 11. This CDR3 region has 15 residues. From germline, CDR1 is MNHEY and CDR2 SVGAGI. This chain's CDR3 is CASSYSPGASGSMYF. The DNA of the CDR3 is TGTGCCAGCAGTTACTCCCCCGGGGCTAGCGGGAGTATGTACTTC.

At least ten counts were recorded for this clonotype. J is TRBJ2-1 and V is TRBV9, with D unclear. Germline lookup yields CDR1 SGDLS and CDR2 YYNGEE. Deletions cut 3 bases from V and 3 bases from J, with 4 bases between. There are 12 residues in the CDR3. The CDR3 nucleotides are TGTGCCAGCAGCGCCAGCTACAATGAGCAGTTCTTC. Amino acid sequence: CASSASYNEQFF.

V usage is TRBV19 and J usage is TRBJ1-5; the D is unclear. This CDR3 spans 16 amino acids. The V gene lost 6 bases and the J gene lost 0 bases, with 15 bases spanning the gap. The germline V gene encodes CDR1 LNHDA and CDR2 SQIVND (reference sequence). In DNA, the CDR3 is TGTGCCAGTAGCACCCCCCGGCAGATTAGCAATCAGCCCCAGCATTTT. Protein: CASSTPRQISNQPQHF.

The rearrangement links TRBV24-1 to TRBJ2-7; weak D call: TRBD1 (5 bases). This CDR3 is 15 amino acids long. Trimming shortened V by 2 bases and J by 2 bases, and 12 bases separated the two germline ends. The V gene's germline CDR1 is KGHDR and CDR2 SFDVKD. The CDR3 region has the DNA TGTGCCACCAGTGATTCCAGGGTCTCGACCTACGAGCAGTACTTC. This encodes CATSDSRVSTYEQYF.

The chain carries TRBV4-2 and TRBJ2-3; 8 bases match TRBD2. This CDR3 is built from 17 residues. J gave up 0 bases and V 5 bases, and 10 bases lay outside the gene matches. Germline loops: CDR1 LGHNA, CDR2 YNFKEQ. The CDR3 is CASSRDSGASSTDTQYF. CDR3 DNA: TGTGCCAGCAGCAGGGATAGCGGGGCCTCTAGCACAGATACGCAGTATTTT.

At least ten counts were recorded for this clonotype. The rearrangement joins TRBV5-4 to TRBJ1-6; 8 bases fit TRBD1. Germline V lookup: CDR1 SGHNT, CDR2 YYREEE (reference sequence). The CDR3 runs 15 residues. After removal of 3 bases from V and 9 bases from J, the junction contained 8 bases not matched to a gene. Here the CDR3 reads CASSSPTGDRSPLHF. In nucleotides, the CDR3 is TGTGCCAGCAGCTCACCGACAGGGGATCGTTCACCCCTCCACTTT.

The gene calls are TRBV6-5 and TRBJ2-7, with D perhaps given as TRBD1 or TRBD2 (5 bases each). This CDR3 has 15 amino acids. Germline CDR1 reads MNHEY; CDR2 reads SVGAGI. The V end lost 0 bases, the J end lost 6 bases, and 15 bases lay between the germline ends. The CDR3, as DNA: TGTGCCAGCAGTTACTCGGGGGACCTCACCGGCGAGCAGTACTTC. Amino acid sequence: CASSYSGDLTGEQYF.

The chain has TRBV29-1 and TRBJ2-3; D uncertain. This CDR3 spans 9 amino acids. CDR1 is SQVTM and CDR2 is ANQGSEA in the germline V gene. Trimming removed 4 bases from V and 6 bases from J, with 2 bases in between. DNA for the CDR3: TGCAGCGTTGGGGATACGCAGTATTTT. As protein: CSVGDTQYF.

The chain uses TRBV29-1 and TRBJ2-5; TRBD2 is a possible D gene (6 bases). From germline, CDR1 is SQVTM and CDR2 ANQGSEA. The V and J ends lost 6 bases and 5 bases respectively, with 19 bases between them. The CDR3 consists of 14 residues. CDR3: CSVTIGGIGETQYF. The CDR3 nucleotides are TGCAGCGTGACCATTGGCGGGATCGGGGAGACCCAGTACTTC.

This clonotype was found many times. The chain uses TRBV30 and TRBJ2-7, with D possibly called TRBD1 or TRBD2 (5 bases each). With 7 bases removed from V and 2 bases from J, the gap between germline ends came to 15 bases. This CDR3 has 13 amino acids. In germline, CDR1 is GTSNPN, CDR2 SVGIG (reference sequence). CDR3 residues: CASGTGSTYEQYF. CDR3 DNA: TGTGCCTCAGGGACGGGGTCTACCTACGAGCAGTACTTC.